The sequence of this T cell receptor beta chain was determined in a study of T cell responses to AZD1222 COVID-19 vaccine. Overall study results and limits: An increase in Spike-specific TCR breadth and depth was observed after two AZD1222 doses. Close to half of spike-specific TCRs reportedly recognize unmutated variant regions. Clonal diversity may have been underestimated in mostly white British donors.

Analysis merged second doses at about 4 or about 12 weeks. As regards this clone: Its antigen is undetermined. The germline gene is not matched at one end of the junction; a read error may be the cause.

CDR1 MNHEY and CDR2 SVGAGI come from the germline V gene. The length of the CDR3 is 13 residues. Repertoires were generated with immunoSEQ multiplex PCR, while TCRdb's copy carries only in-frame clones and drops some. There are about 54,000 clones in the sample; roughly 90% occur only once, and about 14% lies in the top ten. The sequencing here drew on peripheral blood, taken 28 days after the second AZD1222 dose. The genes are TRBV6-5 and TRBJ1-1; D gene ambiguous. This TCR was recovered from an adult who received the AZD1222 COVID-19 vaccine. Here the CDR3 DNA reads TGTGCCAGCAGTTACTCCACGAACACTGAAACTTTCTTT. Its translation is CASSYSTNTETFF.